This TCR beta chain was recorded in a study of blood T cells in healthy people across ages. Study findings and constraints: Researchers judged that diversity estimates from one million T cells fell short of true values.

With a J-beta primer mix and a sample-barcoded 5' primer, a second PCR ran 7 to 11 cycles. TCRdb redid the calling of the 5' RACE reads with MiXCR, one entry per CDR3 protein. This sample has approximately 770,000 distinct CDR3 sequences; 58% occur once, and the top ten carry roughly 22%. Of note for this clonotype: Antigen: not known.

Peripheral blood was drawn, ten milliliters per donor. This receptor was taken from a young man in good health. The sequenced material came from blood.

CDR3 sequence: CASSRWTAPNQPQHF. In nucleotides, the CDR3 is TGTGCCAGCAGCCGATGGACAGCGCCCAATCAGCCCCAGCATTTT. This chain connects TRBV7-2 to TRBJ1-5; the D gene is possibly TRBD1 (6 bases). This CDR3 region has 15 residues. Germline V gene sequence: CDR1 SGHTA, CDR2 FQGNSA. Trimming shortened V by 5 bases and J by 3 bases, and 14 bases separated the two germline ends.